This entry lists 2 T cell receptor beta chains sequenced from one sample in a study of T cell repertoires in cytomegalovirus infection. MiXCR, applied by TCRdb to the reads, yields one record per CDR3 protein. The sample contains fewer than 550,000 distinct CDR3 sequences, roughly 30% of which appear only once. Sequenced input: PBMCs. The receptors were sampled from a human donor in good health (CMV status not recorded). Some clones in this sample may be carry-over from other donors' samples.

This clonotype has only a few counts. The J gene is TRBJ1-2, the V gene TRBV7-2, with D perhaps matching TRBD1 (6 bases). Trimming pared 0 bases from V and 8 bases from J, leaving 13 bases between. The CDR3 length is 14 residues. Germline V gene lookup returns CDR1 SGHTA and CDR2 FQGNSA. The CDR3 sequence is CASSLASTGSGYTF. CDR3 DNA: TGTGCCAGCAGCTTAGCGTCCACAGGGTCCGGCTACACCTTC.

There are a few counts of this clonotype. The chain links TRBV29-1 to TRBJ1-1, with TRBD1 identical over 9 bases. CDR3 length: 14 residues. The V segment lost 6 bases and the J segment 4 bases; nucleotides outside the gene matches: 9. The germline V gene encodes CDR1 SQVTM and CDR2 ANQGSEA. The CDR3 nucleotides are TGCAGCGTGATTAGGGGACAGGGCGGCACTGAAGCTTTCTTT. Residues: CSVIRGQGGTEAFF.